This T cell receptor beta chain originates from a study of CD8+ T cells in alopecia areata. CDR1 is SQVTM and CDR2 is ANQGSEA in the germline V gene. The CDR3 has 10 residues. V was cut by 0 bases and J by 7 bases, with 3 bases left in between. Extraction of RNA preceded its reverse transcription into cDNA, which served as the sequencing template. Using immunoSEQ multiplex PCR, the repertoire was profiled, and TCRdb retains in-frame clones only, with some absent. The top ten hold under 8% of the sample, which has about 150,000 clones, around 50% seen once. The chain recombines TRBV29-1 with TRBJ1-2, with unresolved D. The TCR sequence derives from a human donor with alopecia areata. Sequencing used CD4+ T cells sorted from blood, obtained at week 0. CDR3 sequence (DNA): TGCAGCGTTGAAGAAGGTGGCTACACCTTC. Translation: CSVEEGGYTF.